The clone carrying this T cell receptor beta chain occurred a few times. This sample was included in a study of blood T cell repertoires in COVID-19. The germline gives CDR1 MDHEN, CDR2 SYDVKM. V was pared by 2 bases and J by 4 bases, with 6 bases of the junction left unmatched. This CDR3 region has 15 residues. Assay used: immunoSEQ multiplex PCR; TCRdb lists only in-frame clones, some missing. The sample comprises under 200,000 clones, 70% to 90% of which are singletons, and 2.5% to 3% rests with the top ten. Enrolment of Seattle patients took place during active infection, and they were followed longitudinally.

The chain is built from TRBV28 and TRBJ1-2; 8 nucleotides agree with TRBD1. The sample comprised peripheral blood. This clonotype was sampled from a woman older than 75 with COVID-19, enrolled during active disease. The CDR3 reads CASSLPGQGGYGYTF. The CDR3 region has the DNA TGTGCCAGCAGTTTACCCGGACAGGGCGGCTATGGCTACACCTTC.